This is a list of T cell receptor beta chains from one sample in a study of T cells after yellow fever vaccination. In TCRdb, the 5' RACE reads were re-called with MiXCR into one record per CDR3 protein. The table shows under 200,000 distinct CDR3 sequences, with 9.5% to 11% occurring only once. The sample consisted of CD8+ T cells sorted from PBMCs, taken 15 days after the yellow fever booster vaccination. The source of these receptors is a man aged 18 to 29 who received the YFV17D yellow fever vaccine. CDR3s include the opening cysteine and the closing phenylalanine or tryptophan. The order of the fields is J gene, D gene, clone size, V gene, CDR3 protein, CDR3 DNA. The D gene is left open where the match is weak. The size field is filled for only some rows; it gives once, few, many or a size class.

TRBJ1-1 | NA | NA | TRBV7-8 | CASSPEGVAWAFF | TGTGCCAGCAGCCCCGAGGGTGTGGCGTGGGCTTTCTTT
TRBJ2-2 | TRBD2 | few | TRBV29-1 | CSVEELAKTGELFF | TGCAGCGTTGAAGAACTAGCGAAGACCGGGGAGCTGTTTTTT
TRBJ2-5 | TRBD2 | NA | TRBV25-1 | CASTSRGAPQETQYF | TGTGCCAGCACCTCGCGGGGGGCCCCCCAAGAGACCCAGTACTTC
TRBJ1-6 | NA | NA | TRBV9 | CASSVGDGRKPPLHF | TGTGCCAGCAGCGTAGGGGACGGACGCAAGCCACCCCTCCACTTT
TRBJ1-5 | NA | few | TRBV15 | CATSAHREYRQPQHF | TGTGCCACCAGCGCACACAGGGAATATCGGCAGCCCCAGCATTTT
TRBJ2-2 | NA | NA | TRBV5-1 | CASHFNTGELFF | TGCGCCAGCCACTTTAACACCGGGGAGCTGTTTTTT
TRBJ1-5 | NA | NA | TRBV29-1 | CSGLYLGRQHF | TGCAGCGGACTATATTTGGGGCGCCAGCATTTT
TRBJ1-1 | NA | NA | TRBV7-9 | CASSLQRMDTEAFF | TGTGCCAGCAGCTTACAGAGAATGGACACTGAAGCTTTCTTT
TRBJ2-7 | NA | few | TRBV27 | CASSIGNSYEQYF | TGTGCCAGCAGTATCGGGAACTCCTACGAGCAGTACTTC
TRBJ1-1 | NA | NA | TRBV5-1 | CASSWREPADTEAFF | TGCGCCAGCAGCTGGCGGGAGCCGGCGGACACTGAAGCTTTCTTT
TRBJ2-2 | TRBD1 | few | TRBV4-1 | CASSQVTGVTGELFF | TGCGCCAGCAGCCAAGTTACAGGGGTTACCGGGGAGCTGTTTTTT
TRBJ1-1 | NA | few | TRBV27 | CASSLSSVNTEAFF | TGTGCCAGCAGTTTATCATCCGTGAACACTGAAGCTTTCTTT
TRBJ2-5 | TRBD2 | many | TRBV7-9 | CASSPTSGGETQYF | TGTGCCAGCAGCCCTACTAGCGGGGGAGAGACCCAGTACTTC
TRBJ2-7 | TRBD1 | few | TRBV6-1 | CASNLDRGAYEQYF | TGTGCCAGCAATCTGGACAGGGGAGCCTACGAGCAGTACTTC
TRBJ2-1 | TRBD2 | few | TRBV5-1 | CASSFQGLADGEQFF | TGCGCCAGCAGCTTCCAGGGACTAGCTGATGGTGAGCAGTTCTTC
TRBJ1-6 | TRBD1 | many | TRBV6-5 | CASRPTGRNSPLHF | TGTGCCAGCAGACCGACAGGGAGGAATTCACCCCTCCACTTT
TRBJ2-7 | TRBD1 | many | TRBV25-1 | CASNGGGQGRTTYEQYF | TGTGCCAGCAATGGGGGAGGACAGGGGCGGACGACCTACGAGCAGTACTTC
TRBJ2-3 | NA | NA | TRBV4-1 | CASSPAADTQYF | TGCGCCAGCAGCCCTGCTGCAGATACGCAGTATTTT
TRBJ2-3 | NA | many | TRBV6-6 | CASGWADTQYF | TGTGCCAGCGGGTGGGCAGATACGCAGTATTTT
TRBJ2-3 | TRBD1 | few | TRBV9 | CASSVGEGTGGWTDTQYF | TGTGCCAGCAGCGTAGGAGAAGGGACAGGGGGTTGGACAGATACGCAGTATTTT
TRBJ2-7 | TRBD2 | NA | TRBV9 | CASSAGLAGDYEQYF | TGTGCCAGCAGCGCCGGACTAGCGGGGGACTACGAGCAGTACTTC
TRBJ2-7 | NA | few | TRBV6-2/TRBV6-3 | CASFKSPSYEQYF | TGTGCCAGCTTCAAATCCCCCTCCTACGAGCAGTACTTC
TRBJ2-6 | TRBD2 | few | TRBV20-1 | CSARSGVKSGANVLTF | TGCAGTGCTAGAAGCGGGGTCAAGTCTGGGGCCAACGTCCTGACTTTC
TRBJ1-3 | NA | NA | TRBV12-3/TRBV12-4 | CANINPPGNTIYF | TGTGCCAACATCAACCCCCCCGGAAACACCATATATTTT
TRBJ2-1 | TRBD2 | few | TRBV6-5 | CASSSGLAGGSYNEQFF | TGTGCCAGCAGTTCCGGACTAGCGGGGGGGTCGTACAATGAGCAGTTCTTC
TRBJ1-1 | TRBD1 | few | TRBV7-8 | CASSLEGTGLQSTEAFF | TGTGCCAGCAGCTTAGAAGGGACAGGGTTACAGAGCACTGAAGCTTTCTTT
TRBJ2-1 | NA | few | TRBV7-7 | CASSSTTYNEQFF | TGTGCCAGCAGCTCGACTACGTACAATGAGCAGTTCTTC
TRBJ2-3 | NA | few | TRBV9 | CASRFQYF | TGTGCCAGCCGGTTCCAGTATTTT
TRBJ2-1 | NA | few | TRBV2 | CASSPGPGSNEQFF | TGTGCCAGCAGTCCTGGACCAGGATCCAATGAGCAGTTCTTC
TRBJ2-3 | NA | NA | TRBV7-3 | CASSLLGGSTDTQYF | TGTGCCAGCAGCTTATTAGGCGGGAGCACAGATACGCAGTATTTT
TRBJ2-2 | NA | few | TRBV12-3/TRBV12-4 | CASSPMVGQGRVYWNTGELFF | TGTGCCAGCAGTCCTATGGTGGGCCAGGGGCGGGTGTATTGGAACACCGGGGAGCTGTTTTTT
TRBJ2-3 | NA | NA | TRBV4-1 | CASSQGAGRQRTDTEYF | TGCGCCAGCAGCCAAGGGGCTGGGCGTCAGCGCACAGATACGGAGTATTTT
TRBJ2-5 | TRBD2 | once | TRBV11-2 | CASQRVPGLEAETQYF | TGTGCCAGCCAACGCGTCCCGGGACTAGAGGCGGAGACCCAGTACTTC
TRBJ2-5 | TRBD1 | NA | TRBV5-1 | CASSGWTGQETQYF | TGCGCCAGCAGCGGGTGGACAGGACAAGAGACCCAGTACTTC
TRBJ2-5 | TRBD1 | NA | TRBV15 | CATNAGQGPAETQYF | TGTGCCACCAACGCGGGACAGGGGCCTGCGGAGACCCAGTACTTC
TRBJ1-1 | TRBD1 | NA | TRBV27 | CASSSLDRETEAFF | TGTGCCAGCAGTTCCCTCGACAGGGAAACTGAAGCTTTCTTT
TRBJ1-1 | NA | once | TRBV19 | CASRDLMNTEAFF | TGTGCCAGTAGGGACCTTATGAACACTGAAGCTTTCTTT
TRBJ2-1 | TRBD2 | few | TRBV18 | CASSLRGESYNEQFF | TGTGCCAGCTCACTGCGGGGGGAGTCCTACAATGAGCAGTTCTTC
TRBJ2-1 | NA | few | TRBV12-3/TRBV12-4 | CASSFAGYEQFF | TGTGCCAGCAGTTTTGCGGGATATGAGCAGTTCTTC
TRBJ2-3 | TRBD2 | many | TRBV6-5 | CASSYGPRLAGLTDTQYF | TGTGCCAGCAGTTACGGCCCTAGACTAGCGGGGCTAACAGATACGCAGTATTTT
TRBJ2-7 | NA | few | TRBV3-1 | CASSQDLAGASYEQYF | TGTGCCAGCAGCCAAGATCTGGCGGGGGCTTCGTACGAGCAGTACTTC
TRBJ2-5 | TRBD2 | few | TRBV7-3 | CASSLNWGGKKETQYF | TGTGCCAGCAGCTTAAACTGGGGGGGGAAAAAAGAGACCCAGTACTTC
TRBJ1-6 | NA | NA | TRBV6-6 | CASSLTGGFHF | TGTGCCAGCAGTCTCACCGGGGGGTTTCACTTT
TRBJ2-7 | NA | many | TRBV11-2 | CASSLELAPSYEQYF | TGTGCCAGCAGCTTAGAACTAGCCCCCTCCTACGAGCAGTACTTC
TRBJ1-6 | NA | few | TRBV3-1 | CASSQLSSDRNSPLHF | TGTGCCAGCAGCCAACTGAGCAGTGATCGTAATTCACCCCTCCACTTT
TRBJ2-7 | NA | NA | TRBV5-6 | CASSPEGGTSEQYF | TGTGCCAGCAGCCCGGAGGGGGGAACCTCCGAGCAGTACTTC
TRBJ1-4 | NA | NA | TRBV4-1 | CASSQDGLSEKLFF | TGCGCCAGCAGCCAAGATGGCCTCTCTGAAAAACTGTTTTTT
TRBJ2-2 | NA | many | TRBV24-1 | CASYSTGMVGELFF | TGTGCCAGTTATTCTACAGGGATGGTCGGGGAGCTGTTTTTT
TRBJ2-7 | TRBD1 | few | TRBV6-5 | CASSSGQGATYEQYF | TGTGCCAGCAGTTCAGGACAGGGGGCGACCTACGAGCAGTACTTC
TRBJ1-5 | NA | many | TRBV12-3/TRBV12-4 | CASSSGQPQHF | TGTGCCAGCAGTTCCGGGCAGCCCCAGCATTTT
TRBJ1-1 | NA | NA | TRBV4-1 | CASSQVRNTEAFF | TGCGCCAGCAGCCAAGTACGAAACACTGAAGCTTTCTTT
TRBJ2-2 | TRBD2 | few | TRBV9 | CASSVGGLAGTGELFF | TGTGCCAGCAGCGTGGGAGGACTAGCGGGCACCGGGGAGCTGTTTTTT
TRBJ2-7 | TRBD1 | few | TRBV19 | CASSPPPGTGGIAEDEQYF | TGTGCCAGTAGTCCGCCTCCGGGGACAGGGGGCATCGCGGAGGACGAGCAGTACTTC
TRBJ1-5 | NA | few | TRBV11-2 | CASSLGAGAQAQHF | TGTGCCAGCAGCCTAGGGGCAGGGGCCCAAGCCCAGCATTTT